These 8 T cell receptor beta chains came from one sample sequenced in a study of T-cell reconstitution after alpha-beta-depleted transplantation in children. Library preparation (for TCRbeta) was performed with unique molecular identifiers. A single record per CDR3 protein comes from TCRdb applying MiXCR to the PCR reads. The sample has about 470,000 distinct CDR3 sequences, roughly 44% seen once. Sequencing used PBMCs, obtained before TCRalphabeta/CD19-depleted stem cell transplant. Source of these receptors: a girl aged 2 to 9 with aplastic anemia, due to receive a stem cell transplant.

This clonotype was detected ten times or more. The gene calls are TRBV28 and TRBJ1-5, with D perhaps matching TRBD1 (5 bases). Germline CDR1 MDHEN, CDR2 SYDVKM. This CDR3 contains 16 residues. V lost 8 bases and J lost 2, with 19 bases in between. The CDR3, as DNA: TGTGCCAGCTCAAGGGGCAACAGGAACGGCAATCAGCCCCAGCATTTT. Protein product: CASSRGNRNGNQPQHF. The full variable domain, with the rest looked up from reference TRBV28 and TRBJ1-5, is DVKVTQSSRYLVKRTGEKVFLECVQDMDHENMFWYRQDPGLGLRLIYFSYDVKMKEKGDIPEGYSVSREKKERFSLILESASTNQTSMYLCASSRGNRNGNQPQHFGDGTRLSIL.

This chain connects TRBV7-3 to TRBJ1-2; the match to TRBD1 covers 10 bases. V lost 4 bases, J lost 7 bases, and 6 bases stayed unmatched. CDR1 is SGHTA, CDR2 FQGTGA, per germline. The CDR3 consists of 14 residues. CDR3 protein: CASSSGTGEGGYTF. The DNA for the CDR3 is TGTGCCAGCAGCTCTGGGACAGGGGAGGGTGGCTACACCTTC. The whole variable domain, filled in from reference TRBV7-3 and TRBJ1-2, reads GAGVSQTPSNKVTEKGKYVELRCDPISGHTALYWYRQSLGQGPEFLIYFQGTGAADDSGLPNDRFFAVRPEGSVSTLKIQRTERGDSAVYLCASSSGTGEGGYTFGSGTRLTVV.

The table lists this clonotype with a count of one. The chain links TRBV5-1 to TRBJ2-1; 9 positions agree with TRBD1. The CDR3 contains 16 residues. Trimming took 0 bases from V and 7 from J; bases not matched to a gene: 8. In germline, CDR1 is SGHRS, CDR2 YFSETQ. The CDR3 is CASSLDPGTGLNEQFF. CDR3 in DNA: TGCGCCAGCAGCTTGGATCCCGGGACAGGGTTAAATGAGCAGTTCTTC. Filled out from reference TRBV5-1 and TRBJ2-1, the complete variable domain reads KAGVTQTPRYLIKTRGQQVTLSCSPISGHRSVSWYQQTPGQGLQFLFEYFSETQRNKGNFPGRFSGRQFSNSRSEMNVSTLELGDSALYLCASSLDPGTGLNEQFFGPGTRLTVL.

In this sample, this clonotype turned up many times. The rearrangement joins TRBV5-6 to TRBJ2-1; 9 bases align to TRBD2. The CDR3 length is 14 residues. Germline CDR1 reads SGHDT; CDR2 reads YYEEEE. V was clipped by 0 bases and J by 9 bases; unmatched bases: 4. The CDR3 bases are TGTGCCAGCAGCTTGGGACTAGCGGATCGTGAGCAGTTCTTC. Translation gives CASSLGLADREQFF.

The sample holds many counts of this clonotype. The V and J genes are TRBV6-2 or TRBV6-3 and TRBJ2-2; 9 nucleotides match TRBD2. CDR3 size: 21 residues. CDR1 and CDR2 from the germline V gene are MNHEY and SVGEGT. Losses at the gene ends were 7 bases for V and 1 base for J; bases not matched to a gene: 22. CDR3: CASKLRPPSIAGVGNTGELFF. The CDR3 bases are TGTGCCAGCAAATTGCGGCCCCCTTCGATAGCGGGAGTGGGGAACACCGGGGAGCTGTTTTTT.

The chain couples TRBV27 to TRBJ2-3, with D tentatively TRBD2 (5 bases). Germline CDR1 is MNHEY and CDR2 is SMNVEV (reference sequence). The CDR3 contains 15 residues. The V end was cut by 3 bases, the J end by 5 bases, with 15 bases between. For the CDR3, the DNA is TGTGCCAGCAGTTTTCGGGATGTCGGAGGAGATACGCAGTATTTT. Its protein is CASSFRDVGGDTQYF.

This clonotype has a count of ten or more. The rearrangement uses TRBV28 and TRBJ1-6; D is uncertain. The CDR3 covers 13 residues. Germline V gives CDR1 MDHEN, CDR2 SYDVKM. The germline V and J ends were trimmed by 6 bases and 5 bases, with 8 bases remaining between them. The CDR3 region has the DNA TGTGCCAGCAGCCAAAACCATAATTCACCCCTCCACTTT. As protein: CASSQNHNSPLHF.

This chain uses TRBV12-3 or TRBV12-4 with TRBJ2-3; D call uncertain. CDR3 size: 13 residues. V lost 6 bases and J 6 bases, leaving 13 bases between the germline ends. The CDR3, as DNA: TGTGCCAGCAGCGCTGACCTTGGGGATACGCAGTATTTT. As protein: CASSADLGDTQYF.